This TCR beta chain was profiled in a study of blood T cell repertoires in COVID-19. As for the study in general: From T cells, B-cell-depleted T cells, or PBMCs came the material, which was cDNA or gDNA.

Participant reports of clinical history set cohort assignment. For recovered donors of Cohort 3, there were two negative PCRs, clearance, or symptom resolution. Per germline, CDR1 SGHRS and CDR2 YFSETQ. Trimming shortened V by 0 bases and J by 6 bases, and 12 bases separated the two germline ends. The CDR3 has 14 amino acids. TCRdb's table, derived via immunoSEQ multiplex PCR, lists solely in-frame clones and lacks some. The sample consists of fewer than 200,000 clones, approximately 87% of them appearing once. The TCR originated in a woman in her forties or fifties who had recovered from COVID-19. Sequencing input: PBMCs or T cells enriched from blood (not recorded which). This chain uses TRBV5-1 with TRBJ1-2, with a weak D call TRBD1 (5 bases). The CDR3 DNA follows: TGCGCCAGCAGCTTGGCGGGGGACCGGCATGGCTACACCTTC. It yields the protein CASSLAGDRHGYTF. The whole variable domain, filled in from reference TRBV5-1 and TRBJ1-2, reads KAGVTQTPRYLIKTRGQQVTLSCSPISGHRSVSWYQQTPGQGLQFLFEYFSETQRNKGNFPGRFSGRQFSNSRSEMNVSTLELGDSALYLCASSLAGDRHGYTFGSGTRLTVV.